This T cell receptor (beta chain) was sequenced in a study of metastatic and nonmetastatic thyroid tumors. About the research overall: The comparison covered peripheral blood and tumor or nodule tissue in malignant and benign thyroid patients.

General observations from the study: A significant increase in TCR beta diversity was reportedly seen in malignant thyroid tumors relative to benign nodules, in blood and tumor.

Trimming removed 3 bases from V and 0 bases from J, with 9 bases in between. The CDR3 extends over 15 amino acids. Under the authors' procedure: The authors used CDR3 differences across clinicopathological groups to build a distant-metastasis classifier for papillary thyroid cancer. TCRdb re-called the PCR reads through MiXCR. The V and J calls were not made by the authors but by TCRdb's processing. The data show about 24,000 clones, 20% to 25% seen once. Thyroid surgery took place with no prior treatment in any patient. This clone was counted a few times. What it binds is not known. Input material: blood. The chain employs TRBV12-3 or TRBV12-4 and TRBJ1-5; D remains ambiguous. This clonotype originated in a male donor with papillary thyroid cancer or a benign thyroid nodule (not recorded which). Some clones in this sample may be carry-over from other donors' samples. The CDR3 sequence: CASSLTGYSNQPQHF. The DNA for the CDR3 is TGTGCCAGCAGTTTGACGGGGTATAGCAATCAGCCCCAGCATTTT.